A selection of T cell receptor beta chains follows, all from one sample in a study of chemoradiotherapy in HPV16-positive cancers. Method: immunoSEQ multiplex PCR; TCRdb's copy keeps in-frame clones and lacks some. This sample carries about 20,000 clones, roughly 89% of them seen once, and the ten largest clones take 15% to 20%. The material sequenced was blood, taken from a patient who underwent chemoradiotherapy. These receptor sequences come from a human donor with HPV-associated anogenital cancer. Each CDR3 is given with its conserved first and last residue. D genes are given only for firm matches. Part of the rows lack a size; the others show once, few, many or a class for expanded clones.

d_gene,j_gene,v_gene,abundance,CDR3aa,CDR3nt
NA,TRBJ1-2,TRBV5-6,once,CASSPRVSGLGYTF,TGTGCCAGCAGCCCCCGCGTGAGCGGCCTTGGCTACACCTTC
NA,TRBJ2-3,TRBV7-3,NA,CASSLSGQGRGDTQYF,TGTGCCAGCAGCTTAAGCGGGCAGGGGAGGGGAGATACGCAGTATTTT
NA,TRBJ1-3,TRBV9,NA,CASSVGNFFGGNTIYF,TGTGCCAGCAGCGTAGGGAATTTCTTTGGAGGAAACACCATATATTTT
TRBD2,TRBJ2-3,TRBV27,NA,CASSLDSGGITDTQYF,TGTGCCAGCAGTTTAGATAGCGGGGGGATCACAGATACGCAGTATTTT
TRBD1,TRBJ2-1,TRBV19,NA,CAVEGQGSYNEQFF,TGTGCAGTAGAGGGACAGGGTTCCTACAATGAGCAGTTCTTC
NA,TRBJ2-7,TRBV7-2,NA,CASSPGQTLYEQYF,TGTGCCAGCAGCCCCGGACAGACCCTCTACGAGCAGTACTTC
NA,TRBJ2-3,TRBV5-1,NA,CASSLGQLPDTQYF,TGCGCCAGCAGCTTAGGGCAGTTGCCAGATACGCAGTATTTT
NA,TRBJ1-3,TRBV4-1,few,CASTGTGSGNTIYF,TGCGCCAGCACCGGCACAGGCTCTGGAAACACCATATATTTT
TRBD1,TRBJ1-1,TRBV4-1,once,CASSQLRQGAQKALREAFF,TGCGCCAGCAGCCAACTCCGACAGGGTGCTCAAAAGGCCCTACGTGAAGCTTTCTTT
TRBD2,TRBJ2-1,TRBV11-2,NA,CASSLRQTSGSLNEQFF,TGTGCCAGCAGCTTAAGACAAACTAGCGGGAGTTTGAATGAGCAGTTCTTC
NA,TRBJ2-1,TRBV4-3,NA,CASSMQGENEQFF,TGCGCCAGCAGTATGCAAGGTGAGAATGAGCAGTTCTTC
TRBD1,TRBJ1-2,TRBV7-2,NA,CASSLETGDIYGYTF,TGTGCCAGCAGCTTAGAAACAGGGGATATTTATGGCTACACCTTC
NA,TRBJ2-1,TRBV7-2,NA,CASSQERSSYNEQFF,TGTGCCAGCAGCCAGGAACGGAGCTCCTACAATGAGCAGTTCTTC
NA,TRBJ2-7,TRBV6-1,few,CASSVDGNYEQYF,TGTGCCAGCAGTGTAGACGGAAACTACGAGCAGTACTTC
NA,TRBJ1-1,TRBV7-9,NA,CASSFGIPLHTEAFF,TGTGCCAGCAGCTTTGGAATCCCGCTGCACACTGAAGCTTTCTTT
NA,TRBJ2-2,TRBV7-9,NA,CASSSHFVRENTGELFF,TGTGCCAGCAGCTCTCACTTTGTCAGGGAGAACACCGGGGAGCTGTTTTTT
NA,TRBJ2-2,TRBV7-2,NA,CASSLVGTTGELFF,TGTGCCAGCAGCTTAGTAGGAACCACCGGGGAGCTGTTTTTT
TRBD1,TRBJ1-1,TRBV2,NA,CACDRGGGRTEAFF,TGTGCCTGTGACAGGGGAGGTGGTCGGACTGAAGCTTTCTTT
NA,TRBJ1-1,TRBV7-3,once,CASSGHDEWGNTEAFF,TGTGCCAGCAGCGGGCACGACGAGTGGGGCAACACTGAAGCTTTCTTT
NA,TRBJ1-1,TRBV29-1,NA,CSVGRRLAANTEAFF,TGCAGCGTCGGGCGGAGGTTGGCAGCCAACACTGAAGCTTTCTTT
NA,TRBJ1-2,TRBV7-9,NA,CASSLTGEDGYTF,TGTGCCAGCAGCTTAACGGGGGAGGATGGCTACACCTTC
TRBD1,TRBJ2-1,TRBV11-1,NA,CASETYRGSYNEQFF,TGTGCCAGCGAAACGTACAGGGGATCGTACAATGAGCAGTTCTTC
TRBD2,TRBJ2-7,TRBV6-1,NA,CASRLLADTYEQYF,TGTGCCAGCAGGCTACTAGCGGATACCTACGAGCAGTACTTC
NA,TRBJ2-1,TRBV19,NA,CARRGYRGPYNEQFF,TGTGCCAGGCGGGGCTATAGGGGACCTTACAATGAGCAGTTCTTC
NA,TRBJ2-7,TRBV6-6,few,CASRGTALYEQYF,TGTGCCAGCAGGGGGACGGCACTTTACGAGCAGTACTTC
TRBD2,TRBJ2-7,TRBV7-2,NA,CASSLRMAGGGEQYF,TGTGCCAGCAGCTTAAGGATGGCGGGAGGGGGCGAGCAGTACTTC